The clone carrying this T cell receptor (beta chain) came up a few times. Its antigen is unknown. This sample stems from a study of vaccination and CD4 T cells after COVID-19. Sequencing of the DNA from cultured CD4+ T cells was carried out with the Oncomine TCR Beta short-read assay. A single record per CDR3 protein comes from TCRdb applying MiXCR to the PCR reads. The sample lists more than 9,000 distinct CDR3 sequences; 45% to 55% were seen once. Indicated treatment: approximately nine-day PBMC culture with coronavirus spike peptide pools or control peptides (ViraFEST assay). With 6 bases clipped from V and 4 bases from J, the junction kept 5 bases outside the gene matches. The CDR3 spans 13 residues. Germline loops: CDR1 DFQATT, CDR2 SNEGSKA (reference sequence).

This receptor was taken from a human donor who had recovered from COVID-19. The sample taken for sequencing was CD4+ T cells from blood, cultured in vitro. The V gene is TRBV20-1, the J gene TRBJ1-5; 8 bases are a match to TRBD1. CDR3: CSATGDLNQPQHF. The CDR3 nucleotides read TGCAGTGCGACAGGGGATTTGAATCAGCCCCAGCATTTT.